This TCR beta chain stems from a study of T cell responses to AZD1222 COVID-19 vaccine. Study as a whole: Second doses at about 4 or about 12 weeks were pooled.

Sequencing used immunoSEQ multiplex PCR; TCRdb keeps in-frame clones, though not all of them. The table includes 100,000 to 150,000 clones, over 75% detected once. The germline CDR1 and CDR2 sequences are MNHEY and SMNVEV (reference sequence). Losses at the gene ends were 5 bases for V and 4 bases for J; bases not matched to a gene: 4. This CDR3 spans 13 amino acids. For this clone: The antigen is undetermined. In the same sample, other DNA sequences code for this CDR3.

General study points: Nearly half of unique spike-specific TCRs reportedly avoided B.1.351 and B.1.1.7 mutated regions. Mapped onto spike, vaccine-associated CD4 TCRs spanned it and were dominant at 160-218 and 743-854.

This chain connects TRBV27 to TRBJ2-7; 8 nucleotides line up with TRBD1. The TCR sequence derives from an adult in good health. The sample was peripheral blood, taken on day 0 of AZD1222 vaccination. The CDR3 DNA reads as TGTGCCAGCAGTCGGACAGGGTTTTACGAGCAGTACTTC. Amino acid sequence: CASSRTGFYEQYF.